This TCR beta chain was observed in a study of T-cell reconstitution after alpha-beta-depleted transplantation in children. Remarks on this clonotype: Its antigen is currently unknown.

Library preparation (for TCRbeta) was performed with unique molecular identifiers. Using its own MiXCR run on the PCR reads, TCRdb lists one record per CDR3 protein. The sample contains approximately 300,000 distinct CDR3 sequences, approximately 7.3% of which appear only once. Deletions cut 2 bases from V and 15 bases from J, with 15 bases between. The CDR3 is 12 amino acids. Germline lookup yields CDR1 SGHTS and CDR2 YDEGEE. Regarding the study as a whole: Newly produced T cells mostly provided counts and TCRbeta diversity after one year, as hyperexpanded clones declined.

The chain is built from TRBV5-8 and TRBJ2-1; no clear D. This TCR derives from a female patient aged 2-15 years who had a stem cell transplant for Fanconi anemia, so the T cells may come from the graft donor. This specimen was peripheral blood, taken 360 days after TCRalphabeta/CD19-depleted stem cell transplant. The CDR3 loop is CASSFRVGVSFF. In nucleotides, the CDR3 is TGTGCCAGCAGCTTCCGGGTCGGAGTGTCGTTCTTC.